Described below is a single T cell receptor beta chain sequence and its context. The antigen is undetermined. Germline CDR1 reads SEHNR; CDR2 reads FQNEAQ (reference sequence). Trimming took 4 bases from V and 3 from J; bases not matched to a gene: 8. The CDR3 is 16 residues long. The entry originates in a study of T cell responses to AZD1222 COVID-19 vaccine. TCRdb's table, derived via immunoSEQ multiplex PCR, lists solely in-frame clones and lacks some. The data show 98,000 or so clones, over 90% seen once. Study conclusions and caveats: Baseline antibody screening turned up just six seropositive AZD1222 recipients.

The V gene is TRBV7-9, the J gene TRBJ2-2, with 7 positions matching TRBD2. This specimen consisted of peripheral blood, obtained on day 0 of AZD1222 vaccination. The source is an adult in good health. DNA for the CDR3: TGTGCCAGCAGCTCTTTAGCGGGCGAGCACACCGGGGAGCTGTTTTTT. It codes for CASSSLAGEHTGELFF.